These T cell receptor beta chains were read from a single sample in a study of cytotoxic CD8 clonotypes in ibrutinib-treated CLL. Assay: immunoSEQ multiplex PCR; the TCRdb copy retains only in-frame clones and omits some. The sample gives some 200,000 clones, roughly 77% of which show up once; 5.5% to 6% is in the top ten. Material: PBMCs, obtained after 12 months of ibrutinib treatment. These receptors were obtained from a human donor with chronic lymphocytic leukemia. CDR3s include the opening cysteine and the closing phenylalanine or tryptophan. D genes are given only for firm matches. Clone size is shown for a subset of rows, as once, few, many or a class of expanded clone.

CDR3 protein: CASSDTSARYQFF; CDR3 DNA: TGCGCCAGCAGCGACACTAGCGCCCGATATCAGTTCTTC; D gene: TRBD2; J gene: TRBJ2-1; V gene: TRBV5-1; clone size: -
CDR3 protein: CASRDRGFTGELFF; CDR3 DNA: TGTGCCAGCAGGGACAGGGGCTTCACCGGGGAGCTGTTTTTT; D gene: TRBD1; J gene: TRBJ2-2; V gene: TRBV6-1; clone size: -
CDR3 protein: CSVDFGASGTEQFF; CDR3 DNA: TGCAGCGTTGATTTCGGGGCTAGCGGGACTGAGCAGTTCTTC; D gene: TRBD2; J gene: TRBJ2-1; V gene: TRBV29-1; clone size: -
CDR3 protein: CATSPLHF; CDR3 DNA: TGTGCCACCTCACCCCTCCACTTT; D gene: -; J gene: TRBJ1-6; V gene: TRBV11-1; clone size: few
CDR3 protein: CASSLDRTSNQPQHF; CDR3 DNA: TGTGCCAGCAGCCTCGACAGGACTAGCAATCAGCCCCAGCATTTT; D gene: -; J gene: TRBJ1-5; V gene: TRBV6-6; clone size: -
CDR3 protein: CASSPGGGNSPLHF; CDR3 DNA: TGCGCCAGCAGTCCTGGGGGGGGTAATTCACCCCTCCACTTT; D gene: -; J gene: TRBJ1-6; V gene: TRBV10-1; clone size: -
CDR3 protein: CAKEKLDGYTF; CDR3 DNA: TGCGCCAAAGAGAAACTGGATGGCTACACCTTC; D gene: -; J gene: TRBJ1-2; V gene: TRBV10-1; clone size: few
CDR3 protein: CSVERTGGETQYF; CDR3 DNA: TGCAGCGTTGAACGGACAGGGGGCGAGACCCAGTACTTC; D gene: TRBD1; J gene: TRBJ2-5; V gene: TRBV29-1; clone size: -
CDR3 protein: CASPYVNTEAFF; CDR3 DNA: TGTGCCAGCCCGTATGTGAACACTGAAGCTTTCTTT; D gene: -; J gene: TRBJ1-1; V gene: TRBV7-6; clone size: many
CDR3 protein: CASSPAPQETQYF; CDR3 DNA: TGTGCCAGCAGCCCCGCCCCGCAAGAGACCCAGTACTTC; D gene: -; J gene: TRBJ2-5; V gene: TRBV7-8; clone size: -
CDR3 protein: CASSLEGLSYNEQFF; CDR3 DNA: TGCGCCAGCAGCTTGGAAGGGTTGAGTTACAATGAGCAGTTCTTC; D gene: -; J gene: TRBJ2-1; V gene: TRBV5-1; clone size: -